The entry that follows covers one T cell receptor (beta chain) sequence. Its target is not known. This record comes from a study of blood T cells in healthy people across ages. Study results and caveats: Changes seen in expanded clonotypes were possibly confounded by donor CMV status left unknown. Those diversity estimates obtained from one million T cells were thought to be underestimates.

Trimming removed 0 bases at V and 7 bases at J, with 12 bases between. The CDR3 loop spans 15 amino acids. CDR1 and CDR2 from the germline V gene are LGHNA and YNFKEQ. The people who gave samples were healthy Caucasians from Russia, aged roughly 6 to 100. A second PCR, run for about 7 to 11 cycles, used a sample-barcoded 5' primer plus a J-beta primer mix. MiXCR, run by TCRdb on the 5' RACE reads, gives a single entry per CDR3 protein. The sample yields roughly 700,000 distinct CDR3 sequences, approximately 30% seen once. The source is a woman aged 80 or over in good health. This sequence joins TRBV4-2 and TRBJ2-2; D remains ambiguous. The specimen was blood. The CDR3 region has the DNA TGTGCCAGCAGCCAAGATCAAGGGTCGGGCGGGGAGCTGTTTTTT. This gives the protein CASSQDQGSGGELFF.